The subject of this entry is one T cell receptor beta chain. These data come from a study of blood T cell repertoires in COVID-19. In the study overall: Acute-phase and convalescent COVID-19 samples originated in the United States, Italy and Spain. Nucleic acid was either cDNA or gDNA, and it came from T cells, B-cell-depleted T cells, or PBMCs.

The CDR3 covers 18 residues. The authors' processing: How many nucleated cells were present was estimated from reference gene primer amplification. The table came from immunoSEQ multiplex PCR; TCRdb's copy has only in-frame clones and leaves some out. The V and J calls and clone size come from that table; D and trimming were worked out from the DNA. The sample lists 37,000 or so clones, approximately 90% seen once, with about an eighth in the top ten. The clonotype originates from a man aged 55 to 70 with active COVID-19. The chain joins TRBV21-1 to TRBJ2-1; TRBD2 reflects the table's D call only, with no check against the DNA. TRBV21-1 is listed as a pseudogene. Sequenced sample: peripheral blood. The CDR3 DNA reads TGTGCCAGCAGCAACTGGGCTAGCGGGAGGGGCTTCTACAATGAGCAGTTCTTC. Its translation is CASSNWASGRGFYNEQFF.